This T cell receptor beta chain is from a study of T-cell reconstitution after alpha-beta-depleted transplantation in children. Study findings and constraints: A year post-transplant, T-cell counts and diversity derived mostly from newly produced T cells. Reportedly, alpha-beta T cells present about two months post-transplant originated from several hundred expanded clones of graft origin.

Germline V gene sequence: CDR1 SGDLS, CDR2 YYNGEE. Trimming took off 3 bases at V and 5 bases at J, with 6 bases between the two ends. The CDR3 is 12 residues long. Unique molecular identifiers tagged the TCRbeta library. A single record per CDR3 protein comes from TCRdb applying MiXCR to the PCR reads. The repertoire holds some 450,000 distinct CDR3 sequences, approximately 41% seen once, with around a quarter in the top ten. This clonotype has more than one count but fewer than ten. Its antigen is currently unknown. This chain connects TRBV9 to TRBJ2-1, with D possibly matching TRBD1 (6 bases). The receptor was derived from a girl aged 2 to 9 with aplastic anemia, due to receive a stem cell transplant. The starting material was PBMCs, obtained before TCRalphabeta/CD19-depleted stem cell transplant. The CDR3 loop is CASSDRDNEQFF. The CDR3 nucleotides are TGTGCCAGCAGCGACAGGGACAATGAGCAGTTCTTC.